This entry lists 2 T cell receptor beta chains sequenced from one sample in a study of blood T cell repertoires in COVID-19. TCRdb keeps only in-frame clones here, not all; method: immunoSEQ multiplex PCR. The repertoire holds 220,000 or so clones, roughly 89% seen once, with less than 15% in the top ten. Sequencing was performed on PBMCs or T cells enriched from blood (not recorded which). The receptors come from a man under 40 who had been exposed to COVID-19.

The rearrangement uses TRBV19 and TRBJ1-5; TRBD1 might be the D (5 bases). In germline, CDR1 is LNHDA, CDR2 SQIVND (reference sequence). CDR3 length: 15 residues. V lost 2 bases and J lost 0, with 8 bases in between. In DNA form, the CDR3 reads TGTGCCAGTAGTATAACGACAGCTAGCAATCAGCCCCAGCATTTT. Its protein product is CASSITTASNQPQHF. The variable domain in full, with the rest retrieved from reference TRBV19 and TRBJ1-5, is DGGITQSPKYLFRKEGQNVTLSCEQNLNHDAMYWYRQDPGQGLRLIYYSQIVNDFQKGDIAEGYSVSREKKESFPLTVTSAQKNPTAFYLCASSITTASNQPQHFGDGTRLSIL.

The chain combines TRBV6-5 with TRBJ1-2, with D possibly TRBD1 on 5 matching bases. V was cut by 6 bases and J by 0 bases, with 14 bases left in between. The CDR3 contains 15 residues. CDR1 and CDR2 (germline): MNHEY, SVGAGI. CDR3 in amino acids: CASRLDRISNYGYTF. The CDR3 DNA is TGTGCCAGCAGGTTAGACAGAATCTCTAACTATGGCTACACCTTC.